This T cell receptor (beta chain) was sequenced for a study of low-dose radiotherapy and immunotherapy resistance in tumors. Whole-study context: Radiation delivery to Cohort 1 consisted of 0.5 Gy per fraction every 2 weeks, summing to 6.5 Gy. Each patient was administered nivolumab intravenously at 240 mg, which was a flat dose, every two weeks, along with intravenous ipilimumab at 1 mg/kg every six weeks.

Trimming stripped 1 base from V and 7 bases from J, with 16 bases between. The CDR3 has 15 residues. Time point noted: after trial treatment. The sample's treatment: LDRT plus nivolumab, ipilimumab, low-dose cyclophosphamide and aspirin (RACIN trial). At least ten counts were recorded for this clonotype. Primers used for first-strand cDNA, a TRAV- and TRBV-specific set, covered both alpha and beta chains. TCR amplification involved about 20 PCR cycles with a constant-region primer and V-primer adapter. TCRdb called the reads again in MiXCR, with one record for every CDR3 protein. The profile shows 50,000 or so distinct CDR3 sequences, about 25% of them singletons.

Source: PBMCs, taken after low-dose radiotherapy plus immunotherapy. The chain combines TRBV12-3 or TRBV12-4 with TRBJ1-2; TRBD1 is a possible D gene (6 bases). This receptor was taken from a male donor with prostate cancer. The CDR3 DNA reads TGTGCCAGCAGTTTAGTTGGGACACTGGGGATTGGCTACACCTTC. Its translation is CASSLVGTLGIGYTF.